Reported below is one TCR beta chain. What it binds is not known. TCR beta sequencing covered blood CD8+ and CD4+ T cells. The data derive from a study of CD8 T cells in Susac syndrome. General study findings and limits: As the study acknowledged, the number of individuals who were part of its TCR sequencing and HLA analysis was relatively small.

Reverse transcription of roughly 0.45 to 1 ug RNA used random hexamers. Amplification of TCR beta CDR3 used immunoSEQ multiplex PCR across 54 Vbeta and 13 Jbeta. In TCRdb, the immunoSEQ multiplex PCR reads were re-called with MiXCR into one record per CDR3 protein. Here the sample spans about 150,000 distinct CDR3 sequences, roughly 94% being singletons. This TCR was sampled from a human donor with Susac syndrome. Specimen: CD8+ T cells from PBMCs.

Here the CDR3 DNA reads TGCGCCAGCAGCCAAGGGGGTGGCGAGCAGTACTTC. Protein sequence: CASSQGGGEQYF. The V call is TRBV4-1, the J call TRBJ2-7; D gene unclear. The CDR3 runs to 12 residues. Germline V gene lookup returns CDR1 MGHRA and CDR2 YSYEKL. V gave up 1 base and J gave up 6 bases, with 7 bases separating them.